This TCR beta chain came from a study of T-cell memory formation after mild COVID-19. Study-level points and caveats: Clones contracting across day 15 to 85 had a balanced CD4/CD8 profile; later expanding clones leaned CD4+. A second wave of clones peaked on day 37, and their SARS-CoV-2 specificity went unconfirmed.

Note on this clonotype: Its antigen is currently unknown.

TCRdb re-derived calls from the 5' RACE reads in MiXCR, one entry per CDR3 protein. The table shows 550,000 to 700,000 distinct CDR3 sequences, with roughly 17% occurring only once. CDR3 length: 13 residues. The V gene lost 7 bases and the J gene lost 2 bases, with 9 bases spanning the gap. The chain recombines TRBV12-3 or TRBV12-4 with TRBJ1-5; D gene unclear. Sequencing used PBMCs or a T cell subset sorted from them (not recorded which). The receptor was derived from an adult woman who had mild COVID-19 (a few samples of this study predate the infection). Cell type and time point are not known. The CDR3 sequence: CASTTLGNQPQHF. As DNA, the CDR3 is TGTGCCAGCACCACTTTGGGCAATCAGCCCCAGCATTTT.